The 3 T cell receptor beta chains in this list originate from one sample, sequenced in a study of shared clonotypes between healthy human individuals. Profiled with immunoSEQ multiplex PCR; TCRdb holds only in-frame clones, not every one. The repertoire holds 2 million to 3 million clones, with 93% as singletons. The sample taken for sequencing was naive CD4+ T cells from PBMCs. Subset of the sample: CD45RA+ positively selected. These receptors were taken from a man between 18 and 35 years old in good health. Some clones in this sample may be carry-over from other donors' samples.

The chain recombines TRBV25-1 with TRBJ1-1, with unresolved D. The CDR3 sequence is 12 residues long. V lost 7 bases and J 1 base, leaving 7 bases between the germline ends. Germline CDR1 reads MGHDK; CDR2 reads SYGVNS. The CDR3 spells CASTSRNTEAFF. DNA for the CDR3: TGTGCCAGCACCTCCCGGAACACTGAAGCTTTCTTT.

V gene TRBV19 combines with J gene TRBJ2-2, with D possibly TRBD2 on 5 matching bases. CDR1 is LNHDA and CDR2 is SQIVND in the germline V gene (reference sequence). This CDR3 comprises 17 residues. The V end was cut by 7 bases, the J end by 0 bases, with 18 bases between. CDR3 amino acids: CASTAIRAESNTGELFF. DNA for the CDR3: TGTGCCAGTACCGCGATTCGAGCGGAGTCGAACACCGGGGAGCTGTTTTTT.

The chain joins TRBV28 to TRBJ1-2, with D possibly matching TRBD1 (6 bases). This CDR3 is built from 15 residues. V gave up 4 bases and J gave up 4 bases, with 16 bases separating them. Germline V gene lookup returns CDR1 MDHEN and CDR2 SYDVKM. The CDR3 region is CASSSITGTSYGYTF. The CDR3 DNA is TGTGCCAGCAGTTCAATCACAGGGACGAGCTATGGCTACACCTTC.